This T cell receptor beta chain was sequenced in a study of blood T cells in healthy people across ages. General study results and limits: No conclusive comparison of naive versus antigen-experienced cells was possible with unsorted PBMCs.

Trimming removed 0 bases at V and 12 bases at J, with 15 bases between. This CDR3 spans 13 amino acids. CDR1 DFQATT and CDR2 SNEGSKA come from the germline V gene (reference sequence). For this clonotype: Its antigen is unidentified.

It was with a sample-barcoded 5' primer and a J-beta primer mix that a second PCR of about 6 to 12 cycles was run. Each CDR3 protein gets one entry after TCRdb re-called the 5' RACE reads with MiXCR. This table has 550,000 to 650,000 distinct CDR3 sequences, about 30% appearing once. V usage is TRBV20-1 and J usage is TRBJ2-1; no reliable D call. This receptor was taken from an elderly woman in good health. Sequencing input: blood. DNA for the CDR3: TGCAGTGCTAGAGATAATTTGGCTAAGCCGCAGTTCTTC. It is translated as CSARDNLAKPQFF.